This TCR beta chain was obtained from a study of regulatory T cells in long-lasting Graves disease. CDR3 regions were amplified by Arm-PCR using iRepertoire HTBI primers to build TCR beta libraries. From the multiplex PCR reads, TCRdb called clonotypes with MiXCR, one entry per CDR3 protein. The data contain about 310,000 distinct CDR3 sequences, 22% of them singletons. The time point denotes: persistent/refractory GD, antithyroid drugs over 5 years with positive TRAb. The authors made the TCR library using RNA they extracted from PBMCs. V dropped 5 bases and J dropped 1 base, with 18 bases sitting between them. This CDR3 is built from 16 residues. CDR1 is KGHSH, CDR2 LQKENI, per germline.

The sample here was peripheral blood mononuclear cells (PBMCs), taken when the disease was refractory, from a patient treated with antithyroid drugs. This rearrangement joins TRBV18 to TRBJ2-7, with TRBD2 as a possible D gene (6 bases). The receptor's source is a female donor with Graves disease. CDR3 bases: TGTGCCAGCTCAGTGCTAGCAGGAGGGTTGTCCTACGAGCAGTACTTC. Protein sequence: CASSVLAGGLSYEQYF. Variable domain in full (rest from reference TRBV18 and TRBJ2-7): NAGVMQNPRHLVRRRGQEARLRCSPMKGHSHVYWYRQLPEEGLKFMVYLQKENIIDESGMPKERFSAEFPKEGPSILRIQQVVRGDSAAYFCASSVLAGGLSYEQYFGPGTRLTVT.